Following are 19 T cell receptor beta chains from one sample sequenced in a study of blood T cell repertoires in COVID-19. The assay was immunoSEQ multiplex PCR, and TCRdb's table has in-frame clones only and misses some. The table records a few hundred thousand clones, 85% of them present only once. Sequenced sample: peripheral blood. The source is a woman between 18 and 29 years old with acute or convalescent COVID-19.

The rearrangement joins TRBV15 to TRBJ2-3; TRBD2 agrees at 8 bases. The V and J ends lost 5 bases and 5 bases, in that order; junction bases with no gene match: 9. The CDR3 is 15 residues long. Per the germline V gene, CDR1 is LNHNV and CDR2 is YYDKDF (reference sequence). The CDR3 DNA is TGTGCCACCAGCGTCCAGCGGGAGATTTTAGATACGCAGTATTTT. As protein: CATSVQREILDTQYF. Looking up the rest from reference TRBV15 and TRBJ2-3 gives the full variable domain: DAMVIQNPRYQVTQFGKPVTLSCSQTLNHNVMYWYQQKSSQAPKLLFHYYDKDFNNEADTPDNFQSRRPNTSFCFLDIRSPGLGDTAMYLCATSVQREILDTQYFGPGTRLTVL.

Only one count was recorded for this clone. For the CDR3, the DNA is TGTGCCAGCAGCTTGGAACAGGGGATCAACTACGAGCAGTACTTC. Amino acid sequence: CASSLEQGINYEQYF. V gene TRBV5-4 combines with J gene TRBJ2-7, with 7 nucleotides matching TRBD1. Trimming cost V 0 bases and J 3 bases; bases outside gene matches: 6. The CDR3 sequence is 15 residues long. Germline V gene data show CDR1 as SGHNT and CDR2 as YYREEE (reference sequence).

This clone was seen just once. V gene TRBV12-5 combines with J gene TRBJ1-4; D gene unclear. Trimming shortened V by 5 bases and J by 7 bases, and 11 bases separated the two germline ends. Per the germline V gene, CDR1 is LGHNT and CDR2 is FRNRAP. The CDR3 consists of 13 residues. The CDR3 coding sequence is TGTGCTAGTGGTCTAAGTGTTAGTGAAAAACTGTTTTTT. This gives the protein CASGLSVSEKLFF.

About this clone itself: The sample contains more than one DNA sequence encoding this CDR3. The J gene is TRBJ2-5, the V gene TRBV30; D is unresolved. V lost 4 bases to trimming and J lost 4 bases, with 4 bases between them. CDR1 GTSNPN and CDR2 SVGIG come from the germline V gene (reference sequence). The CDR3 contains 10 residues. CDR3 loop: CAWKRETQYF. As DNA, the CDR3 is TGTGCCTGGAAGCGAGAGACCCAGTACTTC.

This rearrangement joins TRBV2 to TRBJ2-3, with a weak D call TRBD2 (6 bases). The germline V gene has CDR1 SNHLY and CDR2 FYNNEI. V shed 4 bases and J shed 2 bases, with 10 bases lying between them. CDR3 length equals 14 residues. The CDR3 nucleotides read TGTGCCAGCAGTGGGGACTTAGACACAGATACGCAGTATTTT. Protein sequence: CASSGDLDTDTQYF.

CDR3 amino acids: CASSLRATQETQYF. CDR3 sequence (DNA): TGTGCCAGCAGCCTGAGGGCGACCCAAGAGACCCAGTACTTC. The V call is TRBV3-1 (or the pseudogene TRBV3-2), the J call TRBJ2-5; maybe TRBD2 (5 bases). This CDR3 region has 14 residues. V shed 4 bases and J shed 1 base, with 10 bases lying between them. The germline V gene encodes CDR1 LGHDT and CDR2 YNNKEL (reference sequence).

The V and J genes are TRBV6-5 and TRBJ1-4, with 9 bases fitting TRBD1. The germline V gene has CDR1 MNHEY and CDR2 SVGAGI. Unmatched junction bases numbered 7, after V lost 2 bases and J lost 6 bases. The length of the CDR3 is 16 residues. CDR3 nucleotide sequence: TGTGCCAGCAGTTACCTCCGGACAGGGGTCGATGAAAAACTGTTTTTT. It translates to CASSYLRTGVDEKLFF.

The V call is TRBV6-6, the J call TRBJ2-1; weak D call: TRBD2 (6 bases). Germline CDR1 is MNHNY and CDR2 is SVGAGI (reference sequence). Trimming shortened V by 7 bases and J by 3 bases, and 13 bases separated the two germline ends. CDR3 size: 14 residues. CDR3 sequence: CASKRASDYNEQFF. Written as DNA, the CDR3 is TGTGCCAGCAAAAGAGCTAGCGACTACAATGAGCAGTTCTTC.

The chain couples TRBV1 to TRBJ2-2; TRBD2 reflects the table's D call only, with no check against the DNA. TRBV1 is an annotated pseudogene. The CDR3 contains 17 residues. CDR3 loop: CTSSQEGRGASTGELFF. The CDR3, as DNA: TGCACCAGCAGCCAAGAGGGGAGGGGGGCGAGCACCGGGGAGCTGTTTTTT.

V usage is TRBV9 and J usage is TRBJ1-2, with 12 bases aligning to TRBD1. V lost 4 bases, J lost 7 bases, and 8 bases stayed unmatched. The CDR3 covers 15 residues. Per the germline V gene, CDR1 is SGDLS and CDR2 is YYNGEE. The CDR3 loop reads CASSTPGQGASGYTF. The CDR3 coding sequence is TGTGCCAGCAGCACCCCGGGACAGGGGGCGTCTGGCTACACCTTC.

The chain uses TRBV5-1 and TRBJ2-4, with TRBD1 matching over 9 bases. The V segment lost 3 bases and the J segment 8 bases; nucleotides outside the gene matches: 6. CDR3 length equals 14 residues. Germline V CDR1 and CDR2: SGHRS, YFSETQ. The CDR3 DNA reads TGCGCCAGCAGCTCGGGACAGGGAGGGGACATTCAGTACTTC. This sequence encodes CASSSGQGGDIQYF.

This sequence joins TRBV6-5 and TRBJ2-7; a weak D match, TRBD1 (6 bases). This CDR3 comprises 15 residues. The V and J ends lost 6 bases and 1 base respectively, with 16 bases between them. CDR1 and CDR2 from the germline V gene are MNHEY and SVGAGI. As DNA, the CDR3 is TGTGCCAGCAGGGACACCGGGACACTTTCCTACGAGCAGTACTTC. The encoded protein is CASRDTGTLSYEQYF.

The V and J genes are TRBV9 and TRBJ1-2; 8 nucleotides agree with TRBD1. CDR1 and CDR2 from the germline V gene are SGDLS and YYNGEE. The CDR3 covers 13 residues. The V gene end was trimmed by 9 bases and the J gene end by 5 bases; junction bases not matched to a gene: 9. The CDR3 here is CATSLGTGYGYTF. CDR3 coding DNA: TGTGCCACCAGTCTTGGGACAGGATATGGCTACACCTTC.

This chain links TRBV27 with TRBJ1-1; D might be TRBD1 (5 bases). V dropped 5 bases and J dropped 1 base, with 14 bases sitting between them. Looked up from germline, CDR1 is MNHEY and CDR2 is SMNVEV (reference sequence). This CDR3 contains 15 residues. The CDR3 nucleotides are TGTGCCAGCAGTCTCTACAGAACAGGGAACACTGAAGCTTTCTTT. This encodes CASSLYRTGNTEAFF.

The chain employs TRBV7-9 and TRBJ1-4; 8 nucleotides align to TRBD1. V lost 3 bases to trimming and J lost 7 bases; unmatched junction nucleotides: 7. The CDR3 loop spans 15 amino acids. Germline V lookup: CDR1 SEHNR, CDR2 FQNEAQ (reference sequence). The CDR3 coding sequence is TGTGCCAGCAGCTTCTGGGACAGGCTGTCTGAAAAACTGTTTTTT. Translated: CASSFWDRLSEKLFF.

For the CDR3, the DNA is TGTGCCACCAGTGATTCAGGGACAGGGGTCAATTGGAATGAGCAGTTCTTC. Protein: CATSDSGTGVNWNEQFF. The chain combines TRBV24-1 with TRBJ2-1; 10 bases are a match to TRBD1. This CDR3 is 17 amino acids long. Germline V gives CDR1 KGHDR, CDR2 SFDVKD. J gave up 7 bases and V 2 bases, and 10 bases lay outside the gene matches.

CDR3 sequence reads: CASSLGQGWNSPLHF. CDR3 DNA: TGTGCCAGCAGCTTGGGACAGGGATGGAATTCACCCCTCCACTTT. The chain carries TRBV6-2 or TRBV6-3 and TRBJ1-6; 9 positions agree with TRBD1. The CDR3 sequence is 15 residues long. V lost 6 bases to trimming and J lost 7 bases; unmatched junction nucleotides: 7. Germline CDR1 and CDR2: MNHEY and SVGEGT.

CDR3 in DNA: TGTGCCAGCAGTACAGGGGACCATGGCTACACCTTC. Translation: CASSTGDHGYTF. V usage is TRBV28 and J usage is TRBJ1-2; 7 nucleotides line up with TRBD1. J gave up 6 bases and V 5 bases, and 3 bases lay outside the gene matches. This CDR3 spans 12 amino acids. In germline, CDR1 is MDHEN, CDR2 SYDVKM.

The chain couples TRBV7-8 to TRBJ1-3; 7 bases match TRBD1. CDR3 length: 16 residues. Germline V gene sequence: CDR1 SGHVS, CDR2 FQNEAQ. Trimming took 1 base from V and 3 from J; bases not matched to a gene: 6. For the CDR3, the DNA is TGTGCCAGCAGCTTAGAACAGGGGCTGGGTGGAAACACCATATATTTT. It yields the protein CASSLEQGLGGNTIYF.